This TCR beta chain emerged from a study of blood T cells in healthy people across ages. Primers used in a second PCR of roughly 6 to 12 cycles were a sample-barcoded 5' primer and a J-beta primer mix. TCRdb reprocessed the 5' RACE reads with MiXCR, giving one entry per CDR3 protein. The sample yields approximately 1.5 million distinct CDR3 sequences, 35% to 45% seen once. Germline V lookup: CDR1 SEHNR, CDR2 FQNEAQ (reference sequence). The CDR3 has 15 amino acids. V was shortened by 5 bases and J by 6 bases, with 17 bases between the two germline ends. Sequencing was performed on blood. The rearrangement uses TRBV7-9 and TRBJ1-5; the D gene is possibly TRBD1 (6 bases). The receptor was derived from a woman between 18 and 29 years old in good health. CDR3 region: CASSNDMGAPQPQHF. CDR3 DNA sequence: TGTGCCAGCAGCAATGACATGGGGGCCCCTCAGCCCCAGCATTTT.